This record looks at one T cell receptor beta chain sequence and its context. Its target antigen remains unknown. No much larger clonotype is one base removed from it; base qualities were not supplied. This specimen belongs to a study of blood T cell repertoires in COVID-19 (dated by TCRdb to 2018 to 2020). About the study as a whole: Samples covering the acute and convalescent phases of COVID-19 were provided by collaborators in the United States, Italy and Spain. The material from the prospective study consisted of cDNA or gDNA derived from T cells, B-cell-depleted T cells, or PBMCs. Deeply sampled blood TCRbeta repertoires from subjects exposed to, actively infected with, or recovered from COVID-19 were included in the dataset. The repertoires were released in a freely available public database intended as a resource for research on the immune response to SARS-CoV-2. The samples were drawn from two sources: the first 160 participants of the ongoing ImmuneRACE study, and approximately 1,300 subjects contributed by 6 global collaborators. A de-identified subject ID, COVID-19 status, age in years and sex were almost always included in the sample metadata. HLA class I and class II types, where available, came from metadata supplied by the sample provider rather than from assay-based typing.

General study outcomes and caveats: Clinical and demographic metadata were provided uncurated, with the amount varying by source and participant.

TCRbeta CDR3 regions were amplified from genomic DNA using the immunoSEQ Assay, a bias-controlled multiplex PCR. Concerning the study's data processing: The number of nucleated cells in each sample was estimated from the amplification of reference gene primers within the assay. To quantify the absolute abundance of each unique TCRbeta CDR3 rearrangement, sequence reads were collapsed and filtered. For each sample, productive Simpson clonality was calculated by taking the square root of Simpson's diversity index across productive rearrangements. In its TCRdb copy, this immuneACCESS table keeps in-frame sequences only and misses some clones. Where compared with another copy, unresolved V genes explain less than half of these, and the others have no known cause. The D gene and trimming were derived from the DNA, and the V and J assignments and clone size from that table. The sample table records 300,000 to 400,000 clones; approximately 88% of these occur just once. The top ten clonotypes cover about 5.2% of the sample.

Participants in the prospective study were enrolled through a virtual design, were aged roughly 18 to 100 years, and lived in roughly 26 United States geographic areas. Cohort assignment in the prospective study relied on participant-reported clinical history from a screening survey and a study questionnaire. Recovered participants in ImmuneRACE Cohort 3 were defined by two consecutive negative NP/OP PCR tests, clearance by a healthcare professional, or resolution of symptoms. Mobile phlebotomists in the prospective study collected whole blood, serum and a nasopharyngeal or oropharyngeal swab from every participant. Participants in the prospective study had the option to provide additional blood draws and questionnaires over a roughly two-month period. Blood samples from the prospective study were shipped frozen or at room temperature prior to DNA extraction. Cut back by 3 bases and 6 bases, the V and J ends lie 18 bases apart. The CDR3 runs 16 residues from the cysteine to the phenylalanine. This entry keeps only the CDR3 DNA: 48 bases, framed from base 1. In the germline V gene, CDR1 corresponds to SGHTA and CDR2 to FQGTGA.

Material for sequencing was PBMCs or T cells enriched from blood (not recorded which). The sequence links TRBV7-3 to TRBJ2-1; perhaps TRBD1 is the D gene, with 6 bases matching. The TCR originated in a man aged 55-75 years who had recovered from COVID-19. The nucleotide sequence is TGTGCCAGCAGCTTGCTAGCACGGGGACACACCAATGAGCAGTTCTTC. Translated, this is CASSLLARGHTNEQFF. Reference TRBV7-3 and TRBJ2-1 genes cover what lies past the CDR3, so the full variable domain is GAGVSQTPSNKVTEKGKYVELRCDPISGHTALYWYRQSLGQGPEFLIYFQGTGAADDSGLPNDRFFAVRPEGSVSTLKIQRTERGDSAVYLCASSLLARGHTNEQFFGPGTRLTVL.